The 24 T cell receptor beta chains below come from one sample, sequenced in a study of shared clonotypes between healthy human individuals. The data were produced by immunoSEQ multiplex PCR, yet TCRdb's version contains in-frame clones alone and is incomplete. Of a few million clones in the sample, 85% to 95% were seen once. Sequenced sample: naive CD4+ T cells from PBMCs. Subset specified: CD45RA+ positively selected. Receptors originate from a man between 18 and 35 years old in good health. Some clones in this sample may be carry-over from other donors' samples.

The chain joins TRBV5-1 to TRBJ1-2; D gene uncertain. The germline V gene has CDR1 SGHRS and CDR2 YFSETQ. The CDR3 totals 15 residues. V was cut by 4 bases and J by 8 bases, with 21 bases left in between. CDR3 in DNA: TGCGCCAGCAGCCGAGACGGACTCCTAGAAGGGGGCTACACCTTC. Its translation is CASSRDGLLEGGYTF.

This chain uses TRBV6-1 with TRBJ1-2, with 8 bases aligning to TRBD1. The ends lost 1 base at V and 4 bases at J; junction bases unmatched: 2. Germline V gene sequence: CDR1 MNHNS, CDR2 SASEGT. This CDR3 is built from 14 residues. CDR3: CASSEVQGGYGYTF. The CDR3 bases are TGTGCCAGCAGTGAAGTACAGGGGGGCTATGGCTACACCTTC.

This sequence joins TRBV9 and TRBJ1-4, with D perhaps TRBD1 (6 bases). This CDR3 region has 13 residues. Germline CDR1 and CDR2: SGDLS and YYNGEE. Trimming shortened V by 4 bases and J by 7 bases, and 11 bases separated the two germline ends. In DNA, the CDR3 is TGTGCCAGCAGCAAGGGACACGCTGAAAAACTGTTTTTT. It encodes CASSKGHAEKLFF. The whole variable domain, remainder taken from reference TRBV9 and TRBJ1-4, is DSGVTQTPKHLITATGQRVTLRCSPRSGDLSVYWYQQSLDQGLQFLIQYYNGEERAKGNILERFSAQQFPDLHSELNLSSLELGDSALYFCASSKGHAEKLFFGSGTQLSVL.

V gene TRBV27 combines with J gene TRBJ2-7; a possible D gene is TRBD1 (6 bases). This CDR3 contains 13 residues. The germline V and J ends were trimmed by 6 bases and 7 bases, with 16 bases remaining between them. Germline-derived CDR1 and CDR2 are MNHEY and SMNVEV (reference sequence). CDR3 nucleotides: TGTGCCAGCAGAGGGGGAATGAGTTATGAGCAGTACTTC. This codes for CASRGGMSYEQYF.

The chain carries TRBV11-2 and TRBJ1-3; D remains unclear. V was shortened by 3 bases and J by 0 bases, with 9 bases between the two germline ends. CDR3 length equals 15 residues. The germline V gene has CDR1 SGHAT and CDR2 FQNNGV. In nucleotides, the CDR3 is TGTGCCAGCAGCTTCGTTCGGGGCTCTGGAAACACCATATATTTT. It yields the protein CASSFVRGSGNTIYF. The full variable domain, in which reference TRBV11-2 and TRBJ1-3 provide the parts outside the CDR3, is EAGVAQSPRYKIIEKRQSVAFWCNPISGHATLYWYQQILGQGPKLLIQFQNNGVVDDSQLPKDRFSAERLKGVDSTLKIQPAKLEDSAVYLCASSFVRGSGNTIYFGEGSWLTVV.

The chain carries TRBV7-3 and TRBJ1-1; TRBD1 is a possible D gene (5 bases). CDR1 is SGHTA, CDR2 FQGTGA, per germline. V lost 2 bases and J lost 4, with 11 bases in between. CDR3 size: 14 residues. For the CDR3, the DNA is TGTGCCAGCAGCTTAGTTTGGGGGAGCACTGAAGCTTTCTTT. As protein: CASSLVWGSTEAFF.

CDR3 sequence reads: CASSPRLRTSGTQETQYF. In nucleotides, the CDR3 is TGTGCCAGCAGTCCTCGGTTAAGGACTAGCGGAACCCAAGAGACCCAGTACTTC. The chain is built from TRBV27 and TRBJ2-5; TRBD2 matches at 10 bases. Unmatched junction bases numbered 13, after V lost 5 bases and J lost 1 base. Germline CDR1 is MNHEY and CDR2 is SMNVEV (reference sequence). This CDR3 is built from 18 residues.

The rearrangement uses TRBV7-9 and TRBJ2-7; D possibly matches TRBD1 or TRBD2 (5 bases each). Germline CDR1 is SEHNR and CDR2 is FQNEAQ (reference sequence). With 1 base removed from V and 3 bases from J, the gap between germline ends came to 16 bases. This CDR3 is built from 16 residues. CDR3 loop: CASSLDVWGSNYEQYF. In nucleotides, the CDR3 is TGTGCCAGCAGCTTAGATGTTTGGGGGAGTAACTACGAGCAGTACTTC.

The rearrangement links TRBV18 to TRBJ1-4, with a possible D match to TRBD1 (6 bases). The germline V gene encodes CDR1 KGHSH and CDR2 LQKENI. V dropped 4 bases and J dropped 3 bases, with 12 bases sitting between them. This CDR3 is built from 15 residues. DNA for the CDR3: TGTGCCAGCTCACAAGGGGGGCAAGCTAATGAAAAACTGTTTTTT. Translation gives CASSQGGQANEKLFF.

This chain links TRBV10-3 with TRBJ1-1; TRBD1 agrees at 7 bases. This CDR3 comprises 14 residues. V was clipped by 5 bases and J by 0 bases; unmatched bases: 3. Germline V gives CDR1 ENHRY, CDR2 SYGVKD. This CDR3 is CAISPGQVNTEAFF. CDR3 nucleotides: TGTGCCATCAGTCCCGGACAGGTGAACACTGAAGCTTTCTTT.

The CDR3 reads CASLPDGGPPGETQYF. CDR3 in DNA: TGTGCCAGCCTTCCAGATGGGGGACCCCCAGGAGAGACCCAGTACTTC. This chain connects TRBV2 to TRBJ2-5, with D possibly being TRBD1 or TRBD2 (5 bases each). V lost 8 bases and J lost 4, with 23 bases in between. The germline V gene encodes CDR1 SNHLY and CDR2 FYNNEI. This CDR3 is built from 16 residues.

This clone has more than one count but fewer than ten. The chain carries TRBV19 and TRBJ1-1, with TRBD1 matching over 9 bases. The CDR3 is made up of 17 amino acids. V was clipped by 7 bases and J by 0 bases; unmatched bases: 12. The germline V gene encodes CDR1 LNHDA and CDR2 SQIVND (reference sequence). The CDR3 nucleotides are TGTGCCAGTAACACCTTTGGACAGGGGAATCTGAACACTGAAGCTTTCTTT. It codes for CASNTFGQGNLNTEAFF.

This sequence joins TRBV19 and TRBJ2-7, with 10 bases lining up with TRBD1. Germline V gene sequence: CDR1 LNHDA, CDR2 SQIVND (reference sequence). The CDR3 is 15 amino acids. With 3 bases clipped from V and 3 bases from J, the junction kept 5 bases outside the gene matches. The CDR3 sequence is CASSIRDRGNYEQYF. DNA for the CDR3: TGTGCCAGTAGTATCCGGGACAGGGGAAACTACGAGCAGTACTTC.

The chain recombines TRBV6-1 with TRBJ2-7; 14 positions agree with TRBD2. CDR1 is MNHNS and CDR2 is SASEGT in the germline V gene. With 7 bases clipped from V and 5 bases from J, the junction kept 7 bases outside the gene matches. This CDR3 region has 15 residues. This CDR3 reads CASTTGTSGRNEQYF. In DNA form, the CDR3 reads TGTGCCAGCACTACCGGGACTAGCGGGAGAAACGAGCAGTACTTC.

The chain combines TRBV29-1 with TRBJ2-5; D not resolved. The CDR3 loop spans 11 amino acids. The germline V gene encodes CDR1 SQVTM and CDR2 ANQGSEA. V lost 7 bases, J lost 3 bases, and 9 bases lay in between. CDR3: CSGGREETQYF. The CDR3 DNA sequence: TGCAGCGGCGGCCGCGAAGAGACCCAGTACTTC.

V is TRBV27 and J is TRBJ1-6, with 9 nucleotides matching TRBD1. V shed 5 bases, J shed 2 bases, and the junction held 4 bases outside the gene matches. CDR3 size: 16 residues. CDR1 and CDR2 from the germline V gene are MNHEY and SMNVEV (reference sequence). CDR3 sequence reads: CASSATGGTYNSPLHF. The CDR3 nucleotides read TGTGCCAGCAGTGCGACAGGGGGAACCTATAATTCACCCCTCCACTTT.

V is TRBV28 and J is TRBJ2-5; no clear D. Per germline, CDR1 MDHEN and CDR2 SYDVKM. V was pared by 3 bases and J by 4 bases, with 9 bases between. This CDR3 contains 13 residues. CDR3 DNA: TGTGCCAGCAGTTTTGAGGACCGAGAGACCCAGTACTTC. Its translation is CASSFEDRETQYF.

A remark on this clone: The sample holds other DNA sequences that translate to the same CDR3. The chain combines TRBV4-2 with TRBJ1-3; D may be TRBD1 (5 bases). CDR1 is LGHNA, CDR2 YNFKEQ, per germline. V was trimmed by 0 bases and J by 0 bases, leaving 12 bases between them. CDR3 length equals 17 residues. As DNA, the CDR3 is TGTGCCAGCAGCCAAGATGGGGGTAGGGGCTCTGGAAACACCATATATTTT. This translates into CASSQDGGRGSGNTIYF.

The chain joins TRBV20-1 to TRBJ2-7; TRBD2 is a possible D gene (5 bases). The germline V gene encodes CDR1 DFQATT and CDR2 SNEGSKA (reference sequence). This CDR3 is 11 amino acids long. V was clipped by 8 bases and J by 1 base, with 9 bases between them. In DNA, the CDR3 is TGCAGTATCAGCGGATCCTACGAGCAGTACTTC. Amino acid sequence: CSISGSYEQYF.

This clone appeared a few times. This chain uses TRBV28 with TRBJ1-1; D is perhaps TRBD1 (6 bases). V lost 6 bases to trimming and J lost 4 bases, with 15 bases between them. CDR1 is MDHEN and CDR2 is SYDVKM in the germline V gene. CDR3 size: 14 residues. The CDR3 here is CASREVTGGTEAFF. In DNA, the CDR3 is TGTGCCAGCAGGGAGGTGACAGGTGGCACTGAAGCTTTCTTT.

The chain carries TRBV5-1 and TRBJ2-5; D is undetermined. CDR3 length: 14 amino acids. Looked up from germline, CDR1 is SGHRS and CDR2 is YFSETQ. Trimming took 1 base from V and 5 from J, leaving 12 bases between them. This CDR3 reads CASSLYGFEETQYF. In DNA, the CDR3 is TGCGCCAGCAGCTTGTACGGTTTTGAGGAGACCCAGTACTTC.

The V gene is TRBV5-4, the J gene TRBJ1-1; D not resolved. CDR1 and CDR2 from the germline V gene are SGHNT and YYREEE (reference sequence). The length of the CDR3 is 14 residues. V was pared by 5 bases and J by 1 base, with 12 bases between. The CDR3 DNA reads as TGTGCCAGCAGTATCGCACACCGGAACACTGAAGCTTTCTTT. Amino acid sequence: CASSIAHRNTEAFF.

The chain couples TRBV28 to TRBJ1-6, with no clear D. The CDR3 consists of 12 residues. Germline loops: CDR1 MDHEN, CDR2 SYDVKM. Trimming cost V 3 bases and J 11 bases, with 8 bases left between them. The CDR3 DNA follows: TGTGCCAGCAGTTTGAGAGAAACACCCCTCCACTTT. It is translated as CASSLRETPLHF.

This chain connects TRBV9 to TRBJ1-2; D gene uncertain. The germline V and J ends were trimmed by 0 bases and 0 bases, with 6 bases remaining between them. Germline assignment: CDR1 SGDLS and CDR2 YYNGEE. The CDR3 is 14 residues long. Here the CDR3 reads CASSVEASNYGYTF. As DNA, the CDR3 is TGTGCCAGCAGCGTAGAGGCCTCTAACTATGGCTACACCTTC.